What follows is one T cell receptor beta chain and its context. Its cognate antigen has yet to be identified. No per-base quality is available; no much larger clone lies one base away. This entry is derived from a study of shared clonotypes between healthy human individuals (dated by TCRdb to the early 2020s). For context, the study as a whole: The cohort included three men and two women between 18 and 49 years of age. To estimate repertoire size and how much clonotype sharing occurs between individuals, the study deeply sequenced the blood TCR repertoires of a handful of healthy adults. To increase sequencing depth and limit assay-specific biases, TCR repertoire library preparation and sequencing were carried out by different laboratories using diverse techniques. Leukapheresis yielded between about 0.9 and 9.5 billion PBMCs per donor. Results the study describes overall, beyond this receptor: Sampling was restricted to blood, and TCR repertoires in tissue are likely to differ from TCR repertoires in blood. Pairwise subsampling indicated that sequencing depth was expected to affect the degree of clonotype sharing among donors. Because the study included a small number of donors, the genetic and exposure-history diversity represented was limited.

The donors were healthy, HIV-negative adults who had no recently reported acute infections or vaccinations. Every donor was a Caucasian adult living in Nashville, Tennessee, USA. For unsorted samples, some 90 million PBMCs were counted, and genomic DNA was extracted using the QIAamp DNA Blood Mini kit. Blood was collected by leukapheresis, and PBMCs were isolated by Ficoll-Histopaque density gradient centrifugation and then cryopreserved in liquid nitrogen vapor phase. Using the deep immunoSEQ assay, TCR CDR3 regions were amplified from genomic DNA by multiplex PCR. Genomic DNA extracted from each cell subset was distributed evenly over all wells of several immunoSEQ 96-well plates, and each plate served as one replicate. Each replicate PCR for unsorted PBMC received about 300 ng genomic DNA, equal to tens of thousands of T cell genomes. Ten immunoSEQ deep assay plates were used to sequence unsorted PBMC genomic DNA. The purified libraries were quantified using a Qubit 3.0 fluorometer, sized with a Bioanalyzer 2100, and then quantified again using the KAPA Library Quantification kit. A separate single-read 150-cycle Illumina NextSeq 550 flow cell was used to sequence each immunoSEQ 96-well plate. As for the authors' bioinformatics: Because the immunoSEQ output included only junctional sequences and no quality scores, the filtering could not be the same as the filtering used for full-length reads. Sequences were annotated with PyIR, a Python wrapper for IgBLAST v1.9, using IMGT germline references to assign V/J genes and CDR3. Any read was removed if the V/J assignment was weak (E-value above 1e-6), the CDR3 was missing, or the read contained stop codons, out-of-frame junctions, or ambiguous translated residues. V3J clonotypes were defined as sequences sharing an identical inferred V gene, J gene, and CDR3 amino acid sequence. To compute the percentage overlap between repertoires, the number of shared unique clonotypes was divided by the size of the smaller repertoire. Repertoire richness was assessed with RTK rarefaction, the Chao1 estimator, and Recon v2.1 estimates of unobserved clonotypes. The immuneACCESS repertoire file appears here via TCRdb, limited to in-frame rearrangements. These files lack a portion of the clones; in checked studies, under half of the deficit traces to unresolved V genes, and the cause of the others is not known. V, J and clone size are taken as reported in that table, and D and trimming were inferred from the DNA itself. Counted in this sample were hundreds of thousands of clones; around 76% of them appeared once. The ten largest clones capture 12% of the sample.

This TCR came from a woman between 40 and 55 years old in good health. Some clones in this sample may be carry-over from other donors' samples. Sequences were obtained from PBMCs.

The CDR3 protein: CASSLISGTYNEQFF. The DNA reads TGCGCCAGCAGCTTGATTAGCGGGACCTACAATGAGCAGTTCTTC. In this chain, TRBV5-1 is recombined with TRBJ2-1; a stretch of 8 junction bases matches TRBD2. The germline V and J ends show losses of 1 base and 2 bases respectively, and no gene match explains 2 bases of the junction. For CDR1 and CDR2, the germline V gene lists SGHRS and YFSETQ. The CDR3 contains 15 residues, cysteine and phenylalanine counted. Of the read, only the CDR3 DNA is kept; its 45 bases are in frame from base 1.